This T cell receptor beta chain was retrieved from a study of cytomegalovirus exposure and HLA in healthy donors. CDR1 and CDR2 from the germline V gene are SGHAT and FQNNGV. J was trimmed by 4 bases and V by 3 bases; bases with no gene match: 8. The CDR3 is 16 amino acids. The PCR was carried out with 60 Vbeta primers and 13 Jbeta primers. Measured with immunoSEQ multiplex PCR; TCRdb has only the in-frame clones, and not every one. The sample lists around 150,000 clones; 82% were seen once. This chain links TRBV11-2 with TRBJ1-1; 10 nucleotides align to TRBD1. The sequence was collected from a girl aged 5-17 years in good health and CMV-seropositive. Sequencing was carried out using PBMCs. CDR3 bases: TGTGCCAGCAGCTTTATAGAGGGACAGGGGACCACTGAAGCTTTCTTT. As protein: CASSFIEGQGTTEAFF.